The present T cell receptor (beta chain) was sequenced within a study of shared clonotypes between healthy human individuals. Across the study: Three CD4 naive, three CD4 memory, two CD8 naive and one CD8 memory plate were used per donor.

The table lists this clone with a count of one. The antigen is undetermined. The sample has other DNA sequences that encode this CDR3 too. Clones were read by immunoSEQ multiplex PCR, and TCRdb kept only the in-frame ones, dropping some. The data show about 2,200,000 clones, just over 90% seen once. CD45RO-negative cells were positively selected for CCR7, leaving out terminally differentiated effector memory CD45RA+ cells. Overall study results and limits: Roughly 4.6% of naive CD4 clonotypes were common to several donors. When compared with the clonotypes that were shared by all four sorted-subset donors, the non-shared clonotypes turned out to have lower generation probabilities.

V trimming: 4 bases; J trimming: 6 bases; junction bases outside the gene matches: 5. The V gene's germline CDR1 is SGDLS and CDR2 YYNGEE. The CDR3 sequence is 13 residues long. The sequencing input was naive CD8+ T cells from PBMCs. The origin of this receptor is a man between 18 and 35 years old in good health. Some clones in this sample may be carry-over from other donors' samples. The gene calls are TRBV9 and TRBJ2-7; TRBD1 aligns across 9 bases. CDR3 sequence reads: CASSPGQGSEQYF. DNA for the CDR3: TGTGCCAGCAGCCCGGGACAGGGCTCCGAGCAGTACTTC.